This T cell receptor beta chain was profiled in a study of cytomegalovirus exposure and HLA in healthy donors. Clones were sequenced by immunoSEQ multiplex PCR, and TCRdb holds only the in-frame ones, with some missing. The repertoire holds some 130,000 clones, approximately 84% seen once, with less than 35% in the top ten. The CDR3 runs 16 residues. CDR1 and CDR2 from the germline V gene are SGHTA and FQGNSA. Trimming removed 3 bases from V and 4 bases from J; junction bases left unmatched: 7. Study-wide results and caveats: According to a later analysis, TCR clusters from the first cohort tended to co-occur in the 90 to 150 validation repertoires.

Remarks on this clone: Its cognate antigen is unknown.

The receptor was isolated from a man aged 25-45 years in good health and CMV-seropositive. Sequenced sample: PBMCs. The V call is TRBV7-2, the J call TRBJ2-2; 8 nucleotides line up with TRBD2. CDR3 bases: TGTGCCAGCAGCTTCGGGAGGGAGGCGGGCACCGGGGAGCTGTTTTTT. Translation gives CASSFGREAGTGELFF.